A selection of T cell receptor beta chains follows, all from one sample in a study of blood T cell repertoires in COVID-19. Data came from immunoSEQ multiplex PCR; TCRdb stores just in-frame clones and leaves some out. The sample shows tens of thousands of clones, roughly 80% of them seen only once. Sequenced: peripheral blood. The receptors were gathered from a woman aged 55-70 years with acute or convalescent COVID-19. CDR3s include the opening cysteine and the closing phenylalanine or tryptophan. The D gene is left open where the match is weak. Part of the rows lack a size; the others show once, few, many or a class for expanded clones.

d_call,clone_size,v_call,j_call,cdr3_aa,cdr3_nt
TRBD2,once,TRBV10-3,TRBJ2-2,CANKRLAGGPGELFF,TGTGCCAACAAGCGACTAGCGGGGGGCCCCGGGGAGCTGTTTTTT
.,once,TRBV4-1,TRBJ2-2,CASSQSGTQTGELFF,TGCGCCAGCAGCCAATCCGGGACACAGACCGGGGAGCTGTTTTTT
.,.,TRBV11-2,TRBJ1-6,CASSRRGTGGSPLHF,TGTGCCAGCAGCCGGCGTGGGACCGGGGGTTCACCCCTCCACTTT
TRBD1,.,TRBV30,TRBJ1-6,CAWSGTGGKLNSPLHF,TGTGCCTGGTCAGGGACAGGGGGCAAGTTGAATTCACCCCTCCACTTT
TRBD1,many,TRBV7-3,TRBJ2-2,CASSFQPPTGVSGELFF,TGTGCCAGCAGCTTCCAACCTCCGACAGGGGTCTCCGGGGAGCTGTTTTTT
.,once,TRBV7-9,TRBJ1-6,CASSPMADYNSPLHF,TGTGCCAGCAGCCCCATGGCCGATTATAATTCACCCCTCCACTTT
.,.,TRBV30,TRBJ1-4,CAWSTTANEKLFF,TGTGCCTGGAGTACTACTGCTAATGAAAAACTGTTTTTT
TRBD1,.,TRBV5-4,TRBJ1-2,CASSLVGQGYGYTF,TGTGCCAGCAGCTTGGTGGGACAGGGATATGGCTACACCTTC
TRBD1,.,TRBV29-1,TRBJ1-2,CSVARGQGAITF,TGCAGCGTTGCTCGCGGACAGGGGGCGATCACCTTC
TRBD2,.,TRBV10-3,TRBJ2-6,CAISESPAGGGAGANVLTF,TGTGCCATCAGTGAGTCGCCAGCGGGGGGTGGCGCTGGGGCCAACGTCCTGACTTTC
TRBD1,.,TRBV6-1,TRBJ1-2,CASSERTGSYGYTF,TGTGCCAGCAGTGAACGGACAGGCTCCTATGGCTACACCTTC
TRBD1,few,TRBV19,TRBJ1-5,CASSGPTGGVGQPQHF,TGTGCCAGTAGTGGCCCAACAGGGGGCGTAGGCCAGCCCCAGCATTTT
.,once,TRBV7-2,TRBJ2-5,CASSPGSIQETQYF,TGTGCCAGCAGTCCTGGTAGTATCCAAGAGACCCAGTACTTC
.,.,TRBV11-2,TRBJ1-3,CASSLAGSGNTIYF,TGTGCCAGCAGCTTAGCGGGATCTGGAAACACCATATATTTT
.,.,TRBV13,TRBJ1-1,CASSLKSLSPNTEAFF,TGTGCCAGCAGCTTAAAATCTCTCTCCCCGAACACTGAAGCTTTCTTT
TRBD1,once,TRBV30,TRBJ1-1,CAWMGGSQDRAMNTEAFF,TGTGCCTGGATGGGGGGATCTCAAGACAGGGCAATGAACACTGAAGCTTTCTTT
.,.,TRBV27,TRBJ1-6,CASNLKGGDNSPLHF,TGTGCCAGCAACCTAAAGGGGGGGGATAATTCACCCCTCCACTTT
TRBD1,once,TRBV24-1,TRBJ1-1,CATRKSGTGMNTEAFF,TGTGCCACCAGAAAATCCGGGACAGGGATGAACACTGAAGCTTTCTTT
.,.,TRBV5-1,TRBJ1-1,CASSLGALNTEAFF,TGCGCCAGCAGCTTGGGGGCACTTAACACTGAAGCTTTCTTT
.,.,TRBV6-2/TRBV6-3,TRBJ2-3,CASSYSGSPTQYF,TGTGCCAGCAGTTACTCTGGCTCGCCTACGCAGTATTTT
TRBD1,.,TRBV13,TRBJ2-2,CASMDRGLLVTGELFF,TGTGCCAGCATGGACAGGGGATTATTAGTCACCGGGGAGCTGTTTTTT
.,.,TRBV12-3/TRBV12-4,TRBJ1-6,CASLPRYNSPLHF,TGTGCCAGCCTCCCCAGATATAATTCACCCCTCCACTTT
.,.,TRBV3-1/TRBV3-2,TRBJ1-1,CASSHNTAFMNTEAFF,TGTGCCAGCAGCCATAACACAGCCTTCATGAACACTGAAGCTTTCTTT
.,.,TRBV12-5,TRBJ2-5,CASRGQETQYF,TGTGCTAGTAGGGGGCAAGAGACCCAGTACTTC
TRBD1,.,TRBV10-3,TRBJ2-5,CAISGTDQETQYF,TGTGCCATCAGCGGGACAGACCAAGAGACCCAGTACTTC
.,once,TRBV10-3,TRBJ1-1,CAISETGMGTEAFF,TGTGCCATCAGTGAGACAGGCATGGGGACTGAAGCTTTCTTT